These 29 T cell receptor beta chains were sequenced from one sample in a study of metastatic and nonmetastatic thyroid tumors. TCRdb re-analyzed the PCR reads through MiXCR. The table includes more than 25,000 clones, about 26% detected once. Patients were all untreated before their thyroid surgery. Sequences were obtained from blood. These receptors were collected from a female donor with papillary thyroid cancer or a benign thyroid nodule (not recorded which). Some clones in this sample may be carry-over from other donors' samples.

The table lists this clone with many counts. V usage is TRBV7-9 and J usage is TRBJ2-3; D possibly corresponds to TRBD1 (6 bases). V lost 4 bases to trimming and J lost 2 bases, with 13 bases between them. From germline, CDR1 is SEHNR and CDR2 FQNEAQ (reference sequence). The CDR3 is 15 amino acids. In nucleotides, the CDR3 is TGTGCCAGCAGCTCAGGGGACGGACACACAGATACGCAGTATTTT. Translation: CASSSGDGHTDTQYF.

The chain recombines TRBV20-1 with TRBJ2-3; 14 nucleotides align to TRBD2. V was clipped by 1 base and J by 3 bases; unmatched bases: 3. Germline V gene data show CDR1 as DFQATT and CDR2 as SNEGSKA (reference sequence). The CDR3 runs to 16 residues. Written as DNA, the CDR3 is TGCAGTGCTAGAGGACTAGCGGGAGGGGATACAGATACGCAGTATTTT. Translated, it gives CSARGLAGGDTDTQYF.

The rearrangement joins TRBV5-8 to TRBJ2-7, with D uncertain. V lost 5 bases, J lost 2 bases, and 8 bases lay in between. CDR3 length equals 12 residues. Germline lookup yields CDR1 SGHTS and CDR2 YDEGEE. The DNA for the CDR3 is TGTGCCAGCAGACGGGCCACCTACGAGCAGTACTTC. Translation: CASRRATYEQYF.

This clone was seen ten or more times. This sequence joins TRBV15 and TRBJ2-3, with D possibly TRBD2 on 5 matching bases. The germline CDR1 and CDR2 sequences are LNHNV and YYDKDF (reference sequence). The ends were cut back, 3 bases at V and 3 bases at J, with 10 bases in the middle. This CDR3 is 14 amino acids long. CDR3 region: CATSSVRGTDTQYF. The DNA for the CDR3 is TGTGCCACCAGCAGCGTTCGGGGTACAGATACGCAGTATTTT.

The chain links TRBV20-1 to TRBJ2-7; tentative D call: TRBD1 (6 bases). Germline V lookup: CDR1 DFQATT, CDR2 SNEGSKA (reference sequence). This CDR3 comprises 13 residues. V shed 0 bases and J shed 5 bases, with 11 bases lying between them. This CDR3 is CSARDNRVHEQYF. CDR3 nucleotides: TGCAGTGCTAGAGATAACAGGGTCCACGAGCAGTACTTC.

The chain links TRBV11-2 to TRBJ2-1; 14 bases map to TRBD2. With 6 bases clipped from V and 0 bases from J, the junction kept 16 bases outside the gene matches. The CDR3 has 21 residues. CDR1 and CDR2 (germline): SGHAT, FQNNGV. The chain's CDR3 is CASSRSPGLAGVSSSYNEQFF. In nucleotides, the CDR3 is TGTGCCAGCAGTAGATCGCCGGGACTAGCGGGAGTGTCGAGCTCCTACAATGAGCAGTTCTTC.

The sample holds many counts of this clone. Since a much larger clone is just one base distant, this may be a read error. The same CDR3 also results from other DNA sequences found in this sample. The chain employs TRBV6-1 and TRBJ2-7; D gene uncertain. The CDR3 is 12 amino acids. Germline CDR1 MNHNS, CDR2 SASEGT. CDR3 in amino acids: CAGSSQLREQYV. For the CDR3, the DNA is TGTGCCGGCAGTTCGCAACTACGGGAGCAGTACGTC.

There are many counts of this clone. The gene calls are TRBV7-9 and TRBJ2-1; TRBD2 matches 10 bases. The CDR3 is made up of 16 amino acids. V lost 5 bases to trimming and J lost 2 bases; unmatched junction nucleotides: 6. Germline V gene data show CDR1 as SEHNR and CDR2 as FQNEAQ (reference sequence). The CDR3 loop reads CASSHSGGIPYNEQFF. CDR3 nucleotide sequence: TGTGCCAGCAGCCATAGCGGGGGGATCCCCTACAATGAGCAGTTCTTC.

The chain joins TRBV14 to TRBJ1-2, with D unclear. The V and J ends lost 2 bases and 4 bases respectively, with 8 bases between them. The CDR3 is 13 residues long. Per the germline V gene, CDR1 is SGHDN and CDR2 is FVKESK. The CDR3 region has the DNA TGTGCCAGCAGCCAATGGAAGAGCTATGGCTACACCTTC. Its protein is CASSQWKSYGYTF.

This clone is medium-sized (0.01 to 0.1%) in the sample. The chain has TRBV7-2 and TRBJ2-5; D is possibly TRBD2 (5 bases). Germline V CDR1 and CDR2: SGHTA, FQGNSA. CDR3 length equals 15 residues. The V and J ends lost 6 bases and 4 bases respectively, with 18 bases between them. The CDR3 here is CASRPGGRTVETQYF. The CDR3 DNA reads as TGTGCCAGCAGACCCGGCGGGCGGACGGTAGAGACCCAGTACTTC. The variable domain in full, completed from reference TRBV7-2 and TRBJ2-5, reads GAGVSQSPSNKVTEKGKDVELRCDPISGHTALYWYRQSLGQGLEFLIYFQGNSAPDKSGLPSDRFSAERTGGSVSTLTIQRTQQEDSAVYLCASRPGGRTVETQYFGPGTRLLVL.

This clone was picked up many times. The chain recombines TRBV5-1 with TRBJ2-5, with 11 bases identical to TRBD1. In germline, CDR1 is SGHRS, CDR2 YFSETQ. V lost 0 bases, J lost 5 bases, and 6 bases stayed unmatched. The CDR3 contains 16 residues. The CDR3 region has the DNA TGCGCCAGCAGCTTGGGAAGGGACAGGGGGATGGAGACCCAGTACTTC. It translates to CASSLGRDRGMETQYF.

This clone was counted a few times. The chain carries TRBV12-3 or TRBV12-4 and TRBJ2-1, with 7 bases aligning to TRBD2. The V and J ends lost 6 bases and 5 bases, in that order; junction bases with no gene match: 13. This CDR3 has 16 amino acids. The CDR3 loop is CASSDPGTSVHNEQFF. CDR3 nucleotide sequence: TGTGCCAGCAGCGACCCCGGTACTAGCGTCCACAATGAGCAGTTCTTC.

By proportion, this clone is medium-sized (0.01 to 0.1%). J is TRBJ2-7 and V is TRBV5-1, with D maybe TRBD2 (5 bases). V shed 2 bases and J shed 1 base, with 13 bases lying between them. The CDR3 has 15 amino acids. Germline V gene data show CDR1 as SGHRS and CDR2 as YFSETQ. CDR3 sequence reads: CASSFWTEESYEQYV. The CDR3 DNA sequence: TGCGCCAGCAGCTTTTGGACGGAGGAATCCTACGAGCAGTACGTC.

The V call is TRBV30, the J call TRBJ1-3; tentative D call: TRBD1 (6 bases). The CDR3 loop spans 14 amino acids. Germline values: CDR1 GTSNPN, CDR2 SVGIG (reference sequence). The ends were cut back, 3 bases at V and 0 bases at J, with 9 bases in the middle. The CDR3 sequence is CAWRVGGSGNTIYF. CDR3 DNA: TGTGCCTGGAGAGTAGGGGGCTCTGGAAACACCATATATTTT.

This clone was seen a handful of times. One end of the junction fails to match germline, which may point to a read error. The J gene is TRBJ2-2, the V gene TRBV6-1, with 7 bases aligning to TRBD1. Germline-derived CDR1 and CDR2 are MNHNS and SASEGT. The CDR3 extends over 16 amino acids. CDR3: CASSKGQTQNTGELFF. Here the CDR3 DNA reads TGTGCCAGCAGCAAGGGACAGACTCAGAACACCGGTGAGCTGTTTTTT.

This clone is medium-sized within its sample. The sample holds other DNA sequences that translate to the same CDR3. The chain links TRBV12-3 or TRBV12-4 to TRBJ1-1; 10 bases agree with TRBD1. V trimming: 4 bases; J trimming: 3 bases; junction bases outside the gene matches: 2. The CDR3 is 14 amino acids. CDR3 bases: TGTGCCAGCAGTTCGGGACAGGGGTACACTGAAGCTTTCTTT. Translated, it gives CASSSGQGYTEAFF.

This clone came up many times. This rearrangement joins TRBV6-1 to TRBJ2-3, with a weak D call TRBD1 (5 bases). V was clipped by 6 bases and J by 1 base, with 8 bases between them. Germline V lookup: CDR1 MNHNS, CDR2 SASEGT. This CDR3 comprises 13 residues. The DNA for the CDR3 is TGTGCCAGCAGAGTACAGGGCACAGATACGCAGTATTTT. Encoded protein: CASRVQGTDTQYF.

This clone was counted ten times or more. This chain links TRBV20-1 with TRBJ2-1; 10 nucleotides match TRBD2. After removal of 0 bases from V and 7 bases from J, the junction contained 6 bases not matched to a gene. Looked up from germline, CDR1 is DFQATT and CDR2 is SNEGSKA (reference sequence). The CDR3 has 15 residues. The CDR3 loop reads CSARDSTSGVNEQFF. The CDR3 coding sequence is TGCAGTGCTAGAGATAGCACTAGCGGGGTAAATGAGCAGTTCTTC.

The V call is TRBV5-1, the J call TRBJ2-3; 11 nucleotides match TRBD2. The CDR3 runs 14 residues. After removal of 5 bases from V and 2 bases from J, the junction contained 1 base not matched to a gene. Germline-derived CDR1 and CDR2 are SGHRS and YFSETQ. CDR3 sequence: CASRGLADTDTQYF. In nucleotides, the CDR3 is TGCGCCAGCAGGGGACTAGCGGACACAGATACGCAGTATTTT. The full variable domain, with the rest looked up from reference TRBV5-1 and TRBJ2-3, is KAGVTQTPRYLIKTRGQQVTLSCSPISGHRSVSWYQQTPGQGLQFLFEYFSETQRNKGNFPGRFSGRQFSNSRSEMNVSTLELGDSALYLCASRGLADTDTQYFGPGTRLTVL.

The V gene is TRBV30, the J gene TRBJ1-6; D remains unclear. The CDR3 covers 15 residues. Trimming shortened V by 0 bases and J by 8 bases, and 14 bases separated the two germline ends. The germline V gene encodes CDR1 GTSNPN and CDR2 SVGIG (reference sequence). The CDR3 coding sequence is TGTGCCTGGAGTGTCGGATTGCGGTGGGATTCACCCCTCCACTTT. It is translated as CAWSVGLRWDSPLHF.

This clone has more than one count but fewer than ten. In DNA form, the CDR3 reads TGTGCCAGCAGTTTAACGATCTTATACAATGAGCAGTTCTTC. This translates into CASSLTILYNEQFF. The chain couples TRBV28 to TRBJ2-1, with unresolved D. The CDR3 contains 14 residues. Trimming pared 2 bases from V and 4 bases from J, leaving 9 bases between. The germline gives CDR1 MDHEN, CDR2 SYDVKM.

This clone is judged medium-sized (0.01 to 0.1%). This chain joins TRBV6-1 and TRBJ2-7, with a weak D call TRBD2 (5 bases). There are 14 residues in the CDR3. CDR1 is MNHNS, CDR2 SASEGT, per germline. V was trimmed by 6 bases and J by 0 bases, leaving 12 bases between them. The CDR3 DNA reads TGTGCCAGCAGATTTGAGCGGTACTCCTACGAGCAGTACGTC. It is translated as CASRFERYSYEQYV.

The chain combines TRBV4-3 with TRBJ2-7; maybe TRBD1 (6 bases). Germline assignment: CDR1 LGHNA and CDR2 YSLEER. V lost 0 bases and J lost 2, with 11 bases in between. The CDR3 has 15 amino acids. The CDR3 bases are TGCGCCAGCAGCCAAGAGGACAGACAAGCCTACGAGCAGTACTTC. This sequence encodes CASSQEDRQAYEQYF.

The table lists this clone with a few counts. The genes are TRBV20-1 and TRBJ2-1; TRBD2 agrees at 8 bases. The V gene's germline CDR1 is DFQATT and CDR2 SNEGSKA (reference sequence). V lost 7 bases, J lost 8 bases, and 13 bases stayed unmatched. The length of the CDR3 is 14 residues. For the CDR3, the DNA is TGCAGTGTACCGGGGGAGCGGGAGTTCGATGAGCAGTTCTTC. Residues: CSVPGEREFDEQFF.

This clone is medium-sized in the sample. The chain has TRBV5-1 and TRBJ2-1, with D possibly being TRBD2 (6 bases). Germline lookup yields CDR1 SGHRS and CDR2 YFSETQ. The V and J ends lost 0 bases and 6 bases respectively, with 10 bases between them. This CDR3 contains 14 residues. The DNA for the CDR3 is TGCGCCAGCAGCTTGGCCGGGAGTGGCAATGAGCAGTTCTTC. Protein: CASSLAGSGNEQFF.

This clone was seen more than once but under ten times. The rearrangement links TRBV6-1 to TRBJ2-5; TRBD1 might be the D (6 bases). V dropped 6 bases and J dropped 5 bases, with 13 bases sitting between them. CDR3 length equals 13 residues. CDR1 MNHNS and CDR2 SASEGT come from the germline V gene. CDR3 in amino acids: CASRPFQGETQYF. DNA of the CDR3: TGTGCCAGCAGACCTTTTCAGGGGGAGACCCAGTACTTC.

The V call is TRBV11-2, the J call TRBJ2-7; no clear D. The V and J ends lost 4 bases and 4 bases respectively, with 5 bases between them. In germline, CDR1 is SGHAT, CDR2 FQNNGV. The length of the CDR3 is 11 residues. The CDR3: CASSSRYEQYF. The CDR3 DNA is TGTGCCAGCAGCTCAAGATACGAGCAGTACTTC.

There are a few counts of this clone. One junction end disagrees with the germline gene, perhaps due to a read error. This rearrangement joins TRBV6-1 to TRBJ2-1, with 10 bases lining up with TRBD2. There are 16 residues in the CDR3. Germline CDR1 reads MNHNS; CDR2 reads SASEGT. The CDR3 DNA follows: TGTGCCAGCAGGGGCTTAGCGGGAGGTGGCTACAATGAGCATTTCTTC. This gives the protein CASRGLAGGGYNEHFF.

This chain connects TRBV10-2 to TRBJ2-7, with 7 positions matching TRBD1. The ends lost 6 bases at V and 7 bases at J; junction bases unmatched: 15. The germline V gene has CDR1 WSHSY and CDR2 SAAADI. The CDR3 has 15 residues. This CDR3 is CASSDRQGTAREQYF. In DNA form, the CDR3 reads TGCGCCAGCAGCGACCGACAGGGAACCGCGAGGGAGCAGTACTTC.